This TCR beta chain was recorded in a study of blood T cell repertoires in COVID-19. The protocol was immunoSEQ multiplex PCR, while the TCRdb copy is restricted to in-frame clones and leaves out a portion. The sample lists around 180,000 clones, 80% to 90% occurring once. Trimming at V came to 1 base and at J to 2 bases, leaving 6 bases not matched to a gene. CDR1 and CDR2 (germline): MGHDK, SYGVNS. The CDR3 spans 16 residues. Sequencing used peripheral blood. The TCR comes from a human donor with active or convalescent COVID-19. The donor label of this sample is uncertain. This rearrangement joins TRBV25-1 to TRBJ2-3; 7 bases line up with TRBD1. Here the CDR3 DNA reads TGTGCCAGCAGTGAATCGACAGGGAAGTACACAGATACGCAGTATTTT. This encodes CASSESTGKYTDTQYF.